The 7 T cell receptor beta chains in this list originate from one sample, sequenced in a study of CD8 T cells in ankylosing spondylitis. Via MiXCR, TCRdb re-called the 5' RACE reads, giving one row per CDR3 protein. The sample holds a few hundred thousand distinct CDR3 sequences, 15% to 20% seen once. The sample was blood, either unsorted or a sorted T cell fraction (not recorded which). The receptors come from a male donor with ankylosing spondylitis or in good health (not recorded which).

This clonotype occurred a few times. The chain recombines TRBV24-1 with TRBJ2-1; D may be TRBD1 (5 bases). This CDR3 is 13 amino acids long. The germline CDR1 and CDR2 sequences are KGHDR and SFDVKD. V shed 4 bases and J shed 9 bases, with 12 bases lying between them. In nucleotides, the CDR3 is TGTGCCACCAGTGACCCCAGGGTGGGTGAGCAGTTCTTC. Translating it yields CATSDPRVGEQFF.

The chain couples TRBV19 to TRBJ2-1; 10 bases are shared with TRBD2. Unmatched junction bases numbered 6, after V lost 5 bases and J lost 2 bases. Germline loops: CDR1 LNHDA, CDR2 SQIVND (reference sequence). The CDR3 consists of 16 residues. The CDR3 DNA sequence: TGTGCCAGTAGTCCCCTGCTAGCGGGAGCCTACAATGAGCAGTTCTTC. This sequence encodes CASSPLLAGAYNEQFF. Drawing the rest from reference TRBV19 and TRBJ2-1, the complete variable domain is DGGITQSPKYLFRKEGQNVTLSCEQNLNHDAMYWYRQDPGQGLRLIYYSQIVNDFQKGDIAEGYSVSREKKESFPLTVTSAQKNPTAFYLCASSPLLAGAYNEQFFGPGTRLTVL.

This rearrangement joins TRBV11-2 to TRBJ2-3, with 8 bases matching TRBD2. Trimming cost V 0 bases and J 0 bases; bases outside gene matches: 5. Germline values: CDR1 SGHAT, CDR2 FQNNGV. CDR3 length: 17 amino acids. This CDR3 reads CASSLDISGMSTDTQYF. Here the CDR3 DNA reads TGTGCCAGCAGCTTAGATATTAGCGGGATGAGCACAGATACGCAGTATTTT.

This clonotype was counted a few times. The V gene is TRBV4-1, the J gene TRBJ2-1, with D perhaps TRBD2 (6 bases). V shed 0 bases and J shed 4 bases, with 13 bases lying between them. This CDR3 contains 16 residues. The germline gives CDR1 MGHRA, CDR2 YSYEKL. As DNA, the CDR3 is TGCGCCAGCAGCCAAGACCCGGCAAGCGGGTACAATGAGCAGTTCTTC. Translating it yields CASSQDPASGYNEQFF.

This chain joins TRBV12-3 or TRBV12-4 and TRBJ2-3, with TRBD2 matching 8 bases. V gave up 7 bases and J gave up 4 bases; unmatched junction bases: 10. The CDR3 length is 15 residues. The CDR3 DNA follows: TGTGCCAGCACCTTAAGGACTAGCACGTCAGATACGCAGTATTTT. The encoded protein is CASTLRTSTSDTQYF.

V is TRBV20-1 and J is TRBJ2-5, with 9 bases matching TRBD2. CDR3 length: 17 amino acids. Germline CDR1 is DFQATT and CDR2 is SNEGSKA (reference sequence). Losses at the gene ends were 0 bases for V and 4 bases for J; bases not matched to a gene: 12. CDR3 region: CSARDGGLAGEGETQYF. The DNA for the CDR3 is TGCAGTGCTAGAGATGGGGGGTTAGCGGGAGAGGGAGAGACCCAGTACTTC.

This clonotype was recorded a few times. This chain links TRBV5-1 with TRBJ2-7; 12 positions agree with TRBD2. The V segment lost 2 bases and the J segment 3 bases; nucleotides outside the gene matches: 3. CDR1 is SGHRS and CDR2 is YFSETQ in the germline V gene. There are 15 residues in the CDR3. The chain's CDR3 is CASSFGLAGIYEQYF. The CDR3 DNA reads as TGCGCCAGCAGCTTTGGACTAGCGGGAATCTACGAGCAGTACTTC.